Below are 5 T cell receptor beta chains sequenced from a single sample in a study of T cell responses to AZD1222 COVID-19 vaccine (dated by TCRdb to the early 2020s). Library preparation employed the immunoSEQ multiplex PCR assay. TCRdb carries this immuneACCESS record with in-frame sequences only. Its versions omit some clonotypes, under half of them owing to an unresolved V gene in the studies checked, with the rest unexplained. This sample gives approximately 84,000 clones in total; more than 80% of them show up just once. Of the sample, 31% falls within the top ten clones. The meaning of the sample's time point label: baseline before first vaccination. This material consisted of peripheral blood, taken on day 0 of AZD1222 vaccination. These receptors were obtained from an adult in good health.

This sequence joins TRBV3-1 (or the pseudogene TRBV3-2) and TRBJ2-7; D perhaps matches TRBD1 (5 bases). This CDR3 spans 13 amino acids. Germline V gives CDR1 LGHDT, CDR2 YNNKEL (reference sequence). The V and J ends lost 4 bases and 0 bases respectively, with 7 bases between them. The CDR3, as DNA: TGTGCCAGCAGCCCCAGGGACTCCTACGAGCAGTACTTC. This sequence encodes CASSPRDSYEQYF.

This chain links TRBV2 with TRBJ2-7, with D unclear. This CDR3 spans 11 amino acids. V was shortened by 6 bases and J by 2 bases, with 5 bases between the two germline ends. Germline V lookup: CDR1 SNHLY, CDR2 FYNNEI. The CDR3 here is CASSLTYEQYF. Here the CDR3 DNA reads TGTGCCAGCAGCTTGACCTACGAGCAGTACTTC.

This clone appeared a single time. The CDR3 loop is CASRPPGTAETQYF. Written as DNA, the CDR3 is TGTGCCAGCAGGCCGCCCGGGACAGCAGAGACCCAGTACTTC. The chain recombines TRBV6-5 with TRBJ2-5, with 7 nucleotides matching TRBD1. There are 14 residues in the CDR3. Losses at the gene ends were 6 bases for V and 4 bases for J; bases not matched to a gene: 8. Looked up from germline, CDR1 is MNHEY and CDR2 is SVGAGI.

This chain's CDR3 is CASSRRDEHTDTQYF. The CDR3 coding sequence is TGTGCCAGCAGCCGCCGGGACGAACACACAGATACGCAGTATTTT. This chain uses TRBV7-9 with TRBJ2-3, with D perhaps given as TRBD1 or TRBD2 (5 bases each). This CDR3 comprises 15 residues. V lost 5 bases and J 2 bases, leaving 14 bases between the germline ends. CDR1 and CDR2 (germline): SEHNR, FQNEAQ (reference sequence).

V is TRBV6-5 and J is TRBJ1-2, with D unresolved. Germline lookup yields CDR1 MNHEY and CDR2 SVGAGI. Deletions cut 3 bases from V and 1 base from J, with 12 bases between. The CDR3 extends over 15 amino acids. In nucleotides, the CDR3 is TGTGCCAGCAGTTATAGGGTGGGTCTTAACTATGGCTACACCTTC. It encodes CASSYRVGLNYGYTF.